This TCR beta chain was recorded in a study of OX40 agonist ivuxolimab in advanced cancers. TCRdb keeps only in-frame clones here, not all; method: immunoSEQ multiplex PCR. Of under 95,000 clones listed, roughly 86% are singletons. As concerns this clone: Antigen unknown.

Study-wide points: More expanded clones were seen, on average, in CD8+ T cells than in CD4+. The antigen specificity of the peripheral T cells (those that were expanded) was not determined.

The germline V gene encodes CDR1 SGHRS and CDR2 YFSETQ. CDR3 size: 15 residues. The V and J ends lost 0 bases and 2 bases respectively, with 10 bases between them. The rearrangement joins TRBV5-1 to TRBJ2-3; possibly TRBD1 for D (6 bases). Source: CD4+ or CD8+ T cells sorted from blood, taken in a trial of the OX40 agonist ivuxolimab. The clonotype comes from an adult with an advanced solid tumor such as melanoma, head and neck, liver or kidney cancer. For the CDR3, the DNA is TGCGCCAGCAGCTTGGACAGGGCCTCCACAGATACGCAGTATTTT. Translating gives CASSLDRASTDTQYF.